The entry that follows covers one TCR beta chain sequence. The data originate from a study of blood T cell repertoires in COVID-19. Study-level background: Acute and convalescent COVID-19 specimens originated in the United States, Italy and Spain. T cells, B-cell-depleted T cells, or PBMCs provided the cDNA or gDNA that served as material.

This CDR3 has 15 amino acids. With 6 bases clipped from V and 2 bases from J, the junction kept 6 bases outside the gene matches. The germline V gene encodes CDR1 MNHEY and CDR2 SVGAGI. The method was immunoSEQ multiplex PCR; TCRdb's version includes in-frame clones alone and lacks a portion of them. The sample contains over 200,000 clones, roughly 80% of which appear only once. The gene calls are TRBV6-5 and TRBJ2-1; 8 bases fit TRBD2. The receptor comes from a human donor in a cohort sampled during active COVID-19. The source material was peripheral blood. Here the CDR3 reads CASSLQAGAYNEQFF. CDR3 nucleotides: TGTGCCAGCAGCCTACAAGCGGGAGCCTACAATGAGCAGTTCTTC.